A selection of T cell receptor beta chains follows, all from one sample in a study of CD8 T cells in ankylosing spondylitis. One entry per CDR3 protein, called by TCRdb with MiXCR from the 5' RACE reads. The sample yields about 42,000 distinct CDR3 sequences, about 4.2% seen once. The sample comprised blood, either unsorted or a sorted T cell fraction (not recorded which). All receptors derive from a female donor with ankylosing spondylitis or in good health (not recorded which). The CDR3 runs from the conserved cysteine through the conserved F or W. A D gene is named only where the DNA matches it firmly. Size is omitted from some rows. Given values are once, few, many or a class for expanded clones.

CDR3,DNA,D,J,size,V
CASSAWGTDTQYF,TGTGCCAGCAGCGCCTGGGGAACAGATACGCAGTATTTT,.,TRBJ2-3,many,TRBV9
CASSVDSGGLETQYF,TGTGCCAGCAGCGTAGATAGCGGGGGGCTTGAGACCCAGTACTTC,TRBD2,TRBJ2-5,many,TRBV9
CASSVGPTGDDGYTF,TGTGCCAGCAGCGTAGGTCCGACAGGGGACGATGGCTACACCTTC,TRBD1,TRBJ1-2,medium-sized,TRBV9
CASSSGTGGDTQYF,TGTGCCAGCAGCTCCGGGACAGGGGGCGATACGCAGTATTTT,TRBD1,TRBJ2-3,.,TRBV9
CASSFSGSSEAFF,TGTGCCAGCAGCTTTAGTGGCTCGTCAGAAGCTTTCTTT,.,TRBJ1-1,many,TRBV9
CASSGDYGGAGETQYF,TGTGCCAGCAGCGGGGATTACGGGGGGGCCGGAGAGACCCAGTACTTC,TRBD2,TRBJ2-5,many,TRBV9
CASSVGSGGRGEQFF,TGTGCCAGCAGCGTAGGAAGCGGGGGGCGGGGAGAGCAGTTCTTC,TRBD2,TRBJ2-1,many,TRBV9
CASSVGAGGLYEQYF,TGTGCCAGCAGCGTAGGGGCGGGGGGGCTCTACGAGCAGTACTTC,TRBD2,TRBJ2-7,many,TRBV9
CASSAGHGGAPDTQYF,TGTGCCAGCAGCGCAGGTCACGGGGGGGCACCTGATACGCAGTATTTT,TRBD2,TRBJ2-3,many,TRBV9
CASSPFLNTEAFF,TGTGCCAGCAGCCCCTTCCTGAACACTGAAGCTTTCTTT,.,TRBJ1-1,many,TRBV9
CASSVARNPGANVLTF,TGTGCCAGCAGCGTAGCGAGAAACCCTGGGGCCAACGTCCTGACTTTC,.,TRBJ2-6,many,TRBV9
CASSGRDGTYNEQFF,TGTGCCAGCAGCGGGAGGGATGGAACCTACAATGAGCAGTTCTTC,.,TRBJ2-1,many,TRBV9
CASSVGGGKGTNEKLFF,TGTGCCAGCAGCGTAGGTGGAGGGAAAGGCACTAATGAAAAACTGTTTTTT,.,TRBJ1-4,many,TRBV9
CASSEGHGSGNTIYF,TGTGCCAGCAGCGAGGGACACGGCTCTGGAAACACCATATATTTT,.,TRBJ1-3,medium-sized,TRBV9
CASSVAPRGRLYEQYF,TGTGCCAGCAGCGTAGCTCCCCGCGGGCGGCTCTACGAGCAGTACTTC,.,TRBJ2-7,many,TRBV9
CASSVGQAGEPQHF,TGTGCCAGCAGCGTAGGGCAGGCCGGTGAGCCCCAGCATTTT,.,TRBJ1-5,many,TRBV9
CASSVEPRSRSYEQYF,TGTGCCAGCAGCGTAGAGCCTAGATCTCGTTCCTACGAGCAGTACTTC,.,TRBJ2-7,many,TRBV9
CASSGTSGGAGEQFF,TGTGCCAGCAGCGGCACTAGCGGGGGGGCCGGTGAGCAGTTCTTC,TRBD2,TRBJ2-1,many,TRBV9
CASSVGQDDHSPLHF,TGTGCCAGCAGCGTAGGACAGGATGATCATTCACCCCTCCACTTT,.,TRBJ1-6,many,TRBV9
CASSPSTSLAYGYTF,TGTGCCAGCAGCCCTTCGACAAGTTTGGCCTATGGCTACACCTTC,.,TRBJ1-2,many,TRBV9
CASSVTPGGMNTEAFF,TGTGCCAGCAGCGTAACTCCAGGGGGCATGAACACTGAAGCTTTCTTT,TRBD1,TRBJ1-1,many,TRBV9
CASSVGGLIQETQYF,TGTGCCAGCAGCGTAGGGGGGCTCATCCAAGAGACCCAGTACTTC,.,TRBJ2-5,many,TRBV9
CASSVGPSNYGYTF,TGTGCCAGCAGCGTAGGGCCTTCCAACTATGGCTACACCTTC,.,TRBJ1-2,many,TRBV9
CASSGHFQGSPLHF,TGTGCCAGCAGCGGACATTTCCAGGGGTCACCCCTCCACTTT,.,TRBJ1-6,many,TRBV9
CASSVGGGPTYEQYF,TGTGCCAGCAGCGTAGGCGGGGGGCCTACCTACGAGCAGTACTTC,TRBD2,TRBJ2-7,many,TRBV9
CASSVGVGGGAWNEQFF,TGTGCCAGCAGCGTAGGAGTTGGTGGGGGGGCTTGGAATGAGCAGTTCTTC,.,TRBJ2-1,.,TRBV9
CASSVRNDNEQFF,TGTGCCAGCAGCGTAAGAAATGACAATGAGCAGTTCTTC,.,TRBJ2-1,many,TRBV9
CASSVDPMNYNEQFF,TGTGCCAGCAGCGTAGACCCCATGAACTACAATGAGCAGTTCTTC,.,TRBJ2-1,many,TRBV9
CASSVMAVAANTGELFF,TGTGCCAGCAGCGTAATGGCAGTTGCCGCGAACACCGGGGAGCTGTTTTTT,.,TRBJ2-2,many,TRBV9
CASSVGSATGTDTQYF,TGTGCCAGCAGCGTCGGTTCAGCTACAGGCACAGATACGCAGTATTTT,.,TRBJ2-3,few,TRBV9
CASSLHSGASTGELFF,TGTGCCAGCAGCCTCCACTCCGGAGCGAGCACCGGGGAGCTGTTTTTT,.,TRBJ2-2,many,TRBV9
CASSTDSGGTNTGELFF,TGTGCCAGCAGCACGGATAGCGGGGGGACGAACACCGGGGAGCTGTTTTTT,TRBD2,TRBJ2-2,many,TRBV9
CASSVSVQTSGGTDTQYF,TGTGCCAGCAGCGTAAGTGTACAGACTAGCGGGGGCACAGATACGCAGTATTTT,TRBD2,TRBJ2-3,many,TRBV9
CASSVGLLGYEQYF,TGTGCCAGCAGCGTAGGGCTGCTCGGTTACGAGCAGTACTTC,.,TRBJ2-7,many,TRBV9
CASSDPQGMQRNSPLHF,TGTGCCAGCAGCGACCCACAGGGTATGCAAAGGAATTCACCCCTCCACTTT,.,TRBJ1-6,many,TRBV9
CASSDRGDQPQHF,TGTGCCAGCAGCGATAGGGGAGATCAGCCCCAGCATTTT,.,TRBJ1-5,many,TRBV9
CDSSPRGGGYEQYF,TGTGACAGCAGCCCTCGGGGTGGGGGTTACGAGCAGTACTTC,.,TRBJ2-7,few,TRBV9
CASSARPDSPLHF,TGTGCCAGCAGCGCAAGGCCGGATTCACCCCTCCACTTT,.,TRBJ1-6,many,TRBV9
CASSPVGDTEAFF,TGTGCCAGCAGCCCCGTGGGGGACACTGAAGCTTTCTTT,.,TRBJ1-1,many,TRBV9
CASSQGGGTGELFF,TGTGCCAGCAGCCAGGGCGGGGGCACCGGGGAGCTGTTTTTT,TRBD2,TRBJ2-2,many,TRBV9